The 21 T cell receptor beta chains listed next were all sequenced from one sample in a study of blood T cell repertoires in COVID-19. The table came from immunoSEQ multiplex PCR; TCRdb's copy has only in-frame clones and leaves some out. The sample has 45,000 or so clones, around 75% seen once. The source material was peripheral blood. The receptors come from a man older than 75 with acute or convalescent COVID-19.

This chain links TRBV5-1 with TRBJ2-1; 13 bases are a match to TRBD2. V shed 1 base and J 5 bases; nucleotides not matched to a gene: 6. This CDR3 has 17 amino acids. Germline lookup yields CDR1 SGHRS and CDR2 YFSETQ. CDR3 sequence reads: CASSLSVGLAGDNEQFF. DNA for the CDR3: TGCGCCAGCAGCTTGTCCGTAGGACTAGCGGGAGACAATGAGCAGTTCTTC.

This chain uses TRBV27 with TRBJ2-5; 7 bases match TRBD1. There are 15 residues in the CDR3. Germline CDR1 reads MNHEY; CDR2 reads SMNVEV (reference sequence). V trimming: 5 bases; J trimming: 3 bases; junction bases outside the gene matches: 9. CDR3 in amino acids: CASSQLTGHEETQYF. CDR3 coding DNA: TGTGCCAGCAGTCAGCTGACAGGGCACGAAGAGACCCAGTACTTC.

This chain links TRBV7-2 with TRBJ2-1, with 14 bases fitting TRBD2. Germline V CDR1 and CDR2: SGHTA, FQGNSA. The CDR3 is 15 amino acids. The junction had 6 bases not matched to a gene; V was cut back by 5 bases and J by 9 bases. Here the CDR3 DNA reads TGTGCCAGCAGCCCGGGACTAGCGGGAGTGGGTGAGCAGTTCTTC. This translates into CASSPGLAGVGEQFF.

The chain links TRBV7-2 to TRBJ2-5; 9 nucleotides match TRBD2. The CDR3 loop spans 17 amino acids. CDR1 and CDR2 (germline): SGHTA, FQGNSA. V lost 5 bases to trimming and J lost 7 bases; unmatched junction nucleotides: 17. CDR3: CASSRGGSGRRWGTQYF. CDR3 DNA sequence: TGTGCCAGCAGCCGCGGGGGAAGCGGGAGGCGGTGGGGGACCCAGTACTTC. Combining the CDR3 with reference TRBV7-2 and TRBJ2-5 gives the whole variable domain GAGVSQSPSNKVTEKGKDVELRCDPISGHTALYWYRQSLGQGLEFLIYFQGNSAPDKSGLPSDRFSAERTGGSVSTLTIQRTQQEDSAVYLCASSRGGSGRRWGTQYFGPGTRLLVL.

The V gene is TRBV7-6, the J gene TRBJ2-1; D call uncertain. The V gene lost 5 bases and the J gene lost 0 bases, with 11 bases spanning the gap. The germline V gene has CDR1 SGHVS and CDR2 FNYEAQ. The length of the CDR3 is 15 residues. The chain's CDR3 is CASSVSPNSYNEQFF. In nucleotides, the CDR3 is TGTGCCAGCAGCGTTAGCCCCAACTCCTACAATGAGCAGTTCTTC.

The rearrangement uses TRBV6-4 and TRBJ2-7; TRBD1 matches 10 bases. Per germline, CDR1 MRHNA and CDR2 SNTAGT. Losses at the gene ends were 4 bases for V and 3 bases for J; bases not matched to a gene: 9. The CDR3 length is 16 residues. CDR3 bases: TGTGCCAGCAGTGCGGGACCGGGACAGGGGATCTACGAGCAGTACTTC. Translating gives CASSAGPGQGIYEQYF.

V usage is TRBV6-2 or TRBV6-3 and J usage is TRBJ1-1; TRBD1 agrees at 8 bases. The J segment lost 4 bases and the V segment lost 4 bases, leaving 5 bases of the junction unmatched. This CDR3 is built from 14 residues. Germline CDR1 reads MNHEY; CDR2 reads SVGEGT. CDR3 region: CASSWTGRGTEAFF. The CDR3 DNA is TGTGCCAGCAGTTGGACAGGGCGGGGCACTGAAGCTTTCTTT.

The chain uses TRBV6-5 and TRBJ2-3; D is uncertain. Trimming took off 8 bases at V and 3 bases at J, with 18 bases between the two ends. The germline CDR1 and CDR2 sequences are MNHEY and SVGAGI. The CDR3 contains 15 residues. This CDR3 is CASVQSLPITDTQYF. In DNA, the CDR3 is TGTGCCAGCGTACAGAGTCTACCGATTACAGATACGCAGTATTTT.

The chain uses TRBV19 and TRBJ2-3, with TRBD2 identical over 7 bases. The CDR3 is made up of 18 amino acids. Losses at the gene ends were 2 bases for V and 0 bases for J; bases not matched to a gene: 11. Germline CDR1 reads LNHDA; CDR2 reads SQIVND (reference sequence). CDR3 sequence: CASSINPPTSASTDTQYF. CDR3 in DNA: TGTGCCAGTAGTATAAACCCCCCCACTAGCGCAAGCACAGATACGCAGTATTTT.

This chain connects TRBV10-3 to TRBJ2-6, with 8 nucleotides matching TRBD1. The CDR3 consists of 14 residues. Per the germline V gene, CDR1 is ENHRY and CDR2 is SYGVKD. V was pared by 6 bases and J by 2 bases, with 0 bases of the junction left unmatched. CDR3: CAISRGPGANVLTF. CDR3 in DNA: TGTGCCATCAGCAGGGGGCCTGGGGCCAACGTCCTGACTTTC.

V gene TRBV12-3 or TRBV12-4 combines with J gene TRBJ1-1; D not certain. The CDR3 has 13 residues. Trimming removed 6 bases from V and 0 bases from J, with 8 bases in between. The CDR3 region is CASRPQMNTEAFF. CDR3 nucleotide sequence: TGTGCCAGCAGGCCACAAATGAACACTGAAGCTTTCTTT.

V gene TRBV9 combines with J gene TRBJ1-1; 10 nucleotides match TRBD1. Germline lookup yields CDR1 SGDLS and CDR2 YYNGEE. There are 16 residues in the CDR3. Unmatched junction bases numbered 9, after V lost 3 bases and J lost 4 bases. The DNA for the CDR3 is TGTGCCAGCAGCGCAGCCAGGACAGGGGGATCCACTGAAGCTTTCTTT. It codes for CASSAARTGGSTEAFF.

The chain joins TRBV18 to TRBJ2-3; TRBD1 matches at 8 bases. The CDR3 contains 15 residues. The germline gives CDR1 KGHSH, CDR2 LQKENI. With V trimmed by 3 bases and J by 0 bases, 2 bases remained unmatched. CDR3 protein: CASSPRTGSTDTQYF. The CDR3 DNA sequence: TGTGCCAGCTCACCCAGGACAGGGAGCACAGATACGCAGTATTTT.

The rearrangement uses TRBV5-1 and TRBJ2-5; 8 bases align to TRBD2. Germline values: CDR1 SGHRS, CDR2 YFSETQ. With 1 base clipped from V and 3 bases from J, the junction kept 2 bases outside the gene matches. The CDR3 sequence is 14 residues long. CDR3 bases: TGCGCCAGCAGCTTGACAGCGGGAGAAGAGACCCAGTACTTC. It yields the protein CASSLTAGEETQYF.

This clone was recorded once. This rearrangement joins TRBV7-6 to TRBJ2-6; 10 bases are a match to TRBD1. V shed 2 bases and J 0 bases; nucleotides not matched to a gene: 4. The length of the CDR3 is 18 residues. In germline, CDR1 is SGHVS, CDR2 FNYEAQ. The CDR3 here is CASSLRTGGRSGANVLTF. The CDR3 nucleotides are TGTGCCAGCAGCTTACGGACAGGGGGTCGCTCTGGGGCCAACGTCCTGACTTTC.

In nucleotides, the CDR3 is TGTGCCACCAGCAGGGACAGGGTGGTCGAGCAGTACTTC. It specifies CATSRDRVVEQYF. V gene TRBV15 combines with J gene TRBJ2-7; TRBD1 agrees at 8 bases. CDR1 and CDR2 from the germline V gene are LNHNV and YYDKDF (reference sequence). This CDR3 contains 13 residues. V shed 3 bases and J 6 bases; nucleotides not matched to a gene: 4.

This clone was seen just once. J is TRBJ1-5 and V is TRBV28; D might be TRBD1 (5 bases). The CDR3 is 14 residues long. The V gene lost 2 bases and the J gene lost 10 bases, with 15 bases spanning the gap. CDR1 and CDR2 (germline): MDHEN, SYDVKM. This chain's CDR3 is CASSLIGVVRPQHF. In DNA, the CDR3 is TGTGCCAGCAGTTTAATAGGGGTTGTTCGACCCCAGCATTTT.

The chain joins TRBV11-2 to TRBJ1-1; D not certain. The CDR3 runs 11 residues. Trimming shortened V by 4 bases and J by 4 bases, and 4 bases separated the two germline ends. Per germline, CDR1 SGHAT and CDR2 FQNNGV. The chain's CDR3 is CASSSVTEAFF. DNA of the CDR3: TGTGCCAGCAGCTCTGTCACTGAAGCTTTCTTT.

This clone has more than one count but fewer than ten. The rearrangement links TRBV16 to TRBJ1-4; TRBD1 matches 8 bases. Looked up from germline, CDR1 is KGHSY and CDR2 is FQNENV. The V gene end was trimmed by 0 bases and the J gene end by 5 bases; junction bases not matched to a gene: 2. This CDR3 has 15 amino acids. The CDR3 protein is CASSQSRQGNEKLFF. In nucleotides, the CDR3 is TGTGCCAGCAGCCAATCACGACAGGGGAATGAAAAACTGTTTTTT.

This clone has more than one count but fewer than ten. The V and J genes are TRBV6-5 and TRBJ2-6; D uncertain. The CDR3 consists of 16 residues. Germline assignment: CDR1 MNHEY and CDR2 SVGAGI. V was shortened by 0 bases and J by 1 base, with 7 bases between the two germline ends. The CDR3 DNA reads as TGTGCCAGCAGTTACTCGGGCTTATCTGGGGCCAACGTCCTGACTTTC. It encodes CASSYSGLSGANVLTF.

The chain uses TRBV6-5 and TRBJ2-1; the match to TRBD2 covers 7 bases. CDR3 length: 15 residues. J was trimmed by 5 bases and V by 2 bases; bases with no gene match: 6. Per germline, CDR1 MNHEY and CDR2 SVGAGI. The CDR3 DNA reads TGTGCCAGCAGTTACAATCGGCGGGAGAACAATGAGCAGTTCTTC. This codes for CASSYNRRENNEQFF.